One and the same sample provided the 6 T cell receptor beta chains below, sequenced in a study of T-cell reconstitution after alpha-beta-depleted transplantation in children. Unique molecular identifiers tagged the TCRbeta library. TCRdb re-called the PCR reads with MiXCR, one entry per CDR3 protein. The data contain about 470,000 distinct CDR3 sequences, approximately 42% of them singletons. The source material was PBMCs, sampled before TCRalphabeta/CD19-depleted stem cell transplant. These receptors all stem from a girl aged 2-10 years with aplastic anemia, due to receive a stem cell transplant.

This sequence joins TRBV29-1 and TRBJ2-3; tentative D call: TRBD2 (5 bases). CDR3 length: 13 residues. Per the germline V gene, CDR1 is SQVTM and CDR2 is ANQGSEA. V was trimmed by 4 bases and J by 0 bases, leaving 8 bases between them. CDR3 loop: CSVGGVSTDTQYF. As DNA, the CDR3 is TGCAGCGTTGGGGGAGTCAGCACAGATACGCAGTATTTT.

The chain couples TRBV20-1 to TRBJ2-2; 7 positions match TRBD1. J gave up 4 bases and V 3 bases, and 5 bases lay outside the gene matches. Germline V gene data show CDR1 as DFQATT and CDR2 as SNEGSKA (reference sequence). The CDR3 runs 14 residues. The CDR3 sequence is CSASKGAVTGELFF. DNA for the CDR3: TGCAGTGCTAGTAAGGGGGCTGTCACCGGGGAGCTGTTTTTT.

This clonotype has at least ten counts. V usage is TRBV10-3 and J usage is TRBJ2-3; 15 nucleotides match TRBD2. The CDR3 runs to 22 residues. V lost 2 bases and J lost 0; bases outside the gene matches: 15. Germline V gene sequence: CDR1 ENHRY, CDR2 SYGVKD. The chain's CDR3 is CAISEPLGTSGRTTPSTDTQYF. The CDR3 region has the DNA TGTGCCATCAGTGAGCCGTTAGGGACTAGCGGGAGGACCACGCCTAGCACAGATACGCAGTATTTT.

Only a few counts were recorded for this clonotype. The chain couples TRBV19 to TRBJ1-5, with unresolved D. Germline CDR1 is LNHDA and CDR2 is SQIVND (reference sequence). This CDR3 has 15 amino acids. Between the trimmed V and J ends, which lost 3 bases and 6 bases, there was a span of 15 bases. The CDR3 reads CASSITGATGQPQHF. The CDR3 nucleotides read TGTGCCAGTAGTATTACCGGAGCGACCGGTCAGCCCCAGCATTTT.

This chain joins TRBV20-1 and TRBJ2-4, with 7 positions matching TRBD1. J lost 4 bases, V lost 5 bases, and 8 bases had no gene match. The CDR3 sequence is 14 residues long. Germline CDR1 DFQATT, CDR2 SNEGSKA (reference sequence). The CDR3 coding sequence is TGCAGTGCTGGATCCGGGACAGCGAAAAACATTCAGTACTTC. Amino acid sequence: CSAGSGTAKNIQYF.

This clonotype came up a few times. V and J are TRBV28 and TRBJ2-5; TRBD1 aligns across 7 bases. The CDR3 has 13 residues. Germline V gene sequence: CDR1 MDHEN, CDR2 SYDVKM. The junction had 8 bases not matched to a gene; V was cut back by 6 bases and J by 7 bases. CDR3 protein: CASRSTGVATQYF. For the CDR3, the DNA is TGTGCCAGCAGATCCACAGGGGTCGCGACCCAGTACTTC.